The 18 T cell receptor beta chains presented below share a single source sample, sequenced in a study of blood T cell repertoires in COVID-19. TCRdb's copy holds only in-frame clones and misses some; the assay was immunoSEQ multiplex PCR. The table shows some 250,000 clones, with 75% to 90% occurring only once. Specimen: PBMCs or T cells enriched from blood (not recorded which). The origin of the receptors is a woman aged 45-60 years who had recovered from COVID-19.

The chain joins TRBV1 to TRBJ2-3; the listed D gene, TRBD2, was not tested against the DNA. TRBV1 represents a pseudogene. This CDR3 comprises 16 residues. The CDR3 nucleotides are TGCACCAGCAGCCCCCCGAACCAGCGGGAGTCGGATACGCAGTATTTT. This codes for CTSSPPNQRESDTQYF.

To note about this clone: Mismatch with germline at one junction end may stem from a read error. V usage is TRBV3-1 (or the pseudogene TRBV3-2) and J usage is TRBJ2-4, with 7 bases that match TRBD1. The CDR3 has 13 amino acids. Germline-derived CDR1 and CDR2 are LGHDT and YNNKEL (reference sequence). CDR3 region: CASSQSLRDSPRF. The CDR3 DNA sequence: TGTGCCAGCAGCCAAAGTCTCCGGGACAGCCCTCGCTTC.

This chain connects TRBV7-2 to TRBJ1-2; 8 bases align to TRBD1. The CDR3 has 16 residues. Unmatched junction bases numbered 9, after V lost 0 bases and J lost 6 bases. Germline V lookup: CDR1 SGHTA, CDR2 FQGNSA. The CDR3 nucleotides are TGTGCCAGCAGCTTAGCTGGTCAGGGGGCCCTTGATGGCTACACCTTC. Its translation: CASSLAGQGALDGYTF. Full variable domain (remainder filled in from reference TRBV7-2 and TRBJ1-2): GAGVSQSPSNKVTEKGKDVELRCDPISGHTALYWYRQSLGQGLEFLIYFQGNSAPDKSGLPSDRFSAERTGGSVSTLTIQRTQQEDSAVYLCASSLAGQGALDGYTFGSGTRLTVV.

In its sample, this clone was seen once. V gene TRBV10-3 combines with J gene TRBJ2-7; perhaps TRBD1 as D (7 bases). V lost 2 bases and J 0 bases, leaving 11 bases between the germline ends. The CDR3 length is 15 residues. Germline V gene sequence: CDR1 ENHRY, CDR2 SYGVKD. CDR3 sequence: CAISEPGGHSYEQYF. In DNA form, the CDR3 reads TGTGCCATCAGTGAGCCAGGGGGGCACTCCTACGAGCAGTACTTC.

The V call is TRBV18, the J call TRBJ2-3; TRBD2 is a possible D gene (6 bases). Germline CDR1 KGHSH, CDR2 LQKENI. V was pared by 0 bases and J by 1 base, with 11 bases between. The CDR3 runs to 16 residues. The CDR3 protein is CASSPPAEGRTDTQYF. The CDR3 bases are TGTGCCAGCTCACCACCGGCGGAGGGGCGCACAGATACGCAGTATTTT. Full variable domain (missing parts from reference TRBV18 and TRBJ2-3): NAGVMQNPRHLVRRRGQEARLRCSPMKGHSHVYWYRQLPEEGLKFMVYLQKENIIDESGMPKERFSAEFPKEGPSILRIQQVVRGDSAAYFCASSPPAEGRTDTQYFGPGTRLTVL.

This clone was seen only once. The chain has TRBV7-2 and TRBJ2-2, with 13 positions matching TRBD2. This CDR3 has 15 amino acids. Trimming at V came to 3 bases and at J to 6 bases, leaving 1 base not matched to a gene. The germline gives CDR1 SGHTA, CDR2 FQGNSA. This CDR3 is CASSLTSGRSGELFF. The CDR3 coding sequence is TGTGCCAGCAGCTTGACTAGCGGGAGGTCCGGGGAGCTGTTTTTT.

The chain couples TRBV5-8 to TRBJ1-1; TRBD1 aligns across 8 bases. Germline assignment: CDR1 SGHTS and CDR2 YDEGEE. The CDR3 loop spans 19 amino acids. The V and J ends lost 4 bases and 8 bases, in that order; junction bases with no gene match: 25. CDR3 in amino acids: CASSRLHGTGSNRYSEAFF. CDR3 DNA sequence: TGTGCCAGCAGCCGCCTCCATGGGACAGGATCTAACAGATACAGCGAAGCTTTCTTT.

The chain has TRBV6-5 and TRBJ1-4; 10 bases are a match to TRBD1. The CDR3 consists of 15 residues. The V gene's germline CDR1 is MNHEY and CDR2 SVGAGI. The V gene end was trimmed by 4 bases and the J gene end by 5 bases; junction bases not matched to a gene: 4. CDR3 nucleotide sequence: TGTGCCAGCAGTTCCACGACAGGGGGCAATGAAAAACTGTTTTTT. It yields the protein CASSSTTGGNEKLFF.

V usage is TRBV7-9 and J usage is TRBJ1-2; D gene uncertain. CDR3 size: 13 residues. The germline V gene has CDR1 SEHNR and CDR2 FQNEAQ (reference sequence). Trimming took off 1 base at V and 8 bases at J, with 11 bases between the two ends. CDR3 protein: CASSLEEGWGYTF. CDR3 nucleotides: TGTGCCAGCAGCTTAGAGGAGGGTTGGGGCTACACCTTC. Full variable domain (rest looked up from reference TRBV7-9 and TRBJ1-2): DTGVSQNPRHKITKRGQNVTFRCDPISEHNRLYWYRQTLGQGPEFLTYFQNEAQLEKSRLLSDRFSAERPKGSFSTLEIQRTEQGDSAMYLCASSLEEGWGYTFGSGTRLTVV.

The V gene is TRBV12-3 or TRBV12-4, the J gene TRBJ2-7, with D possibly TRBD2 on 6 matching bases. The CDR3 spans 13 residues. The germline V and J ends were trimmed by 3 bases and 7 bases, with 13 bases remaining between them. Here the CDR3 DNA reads TGTGCCAGCAGTTTGATTACAGCGGGTGAGCAGTACTTC. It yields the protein CASSLITAGEQYF.

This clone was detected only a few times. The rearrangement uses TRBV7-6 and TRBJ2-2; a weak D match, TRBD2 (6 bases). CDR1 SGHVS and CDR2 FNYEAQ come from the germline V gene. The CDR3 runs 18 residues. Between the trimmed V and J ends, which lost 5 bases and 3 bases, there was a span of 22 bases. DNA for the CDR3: TGTGCCAGCAGCGAGACTAGTGTCACTAGATATTACACCGGGGAGCTGTTTTTT. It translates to CASSETSVTRYYTGELFF.

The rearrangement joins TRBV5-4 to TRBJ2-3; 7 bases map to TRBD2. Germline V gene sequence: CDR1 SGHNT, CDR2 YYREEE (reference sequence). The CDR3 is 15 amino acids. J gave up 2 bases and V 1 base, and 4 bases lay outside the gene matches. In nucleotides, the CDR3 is TGTGCCAGCAGCTTGCCAGCGGGATCCACAGATACGCAGTATTTT. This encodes CASSLPAGSTDTQYF. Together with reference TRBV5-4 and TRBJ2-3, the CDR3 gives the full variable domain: ETGVTQSPTHLIKTRGQQVTLRCSSQSGHNTVSWYQQALGQGPQFIFQYYREEENGRGNFPPRFSGLQFPNYSSELNVNALELDDSALYLCASSLPAGSTDTQYFGPGTRLTVL.

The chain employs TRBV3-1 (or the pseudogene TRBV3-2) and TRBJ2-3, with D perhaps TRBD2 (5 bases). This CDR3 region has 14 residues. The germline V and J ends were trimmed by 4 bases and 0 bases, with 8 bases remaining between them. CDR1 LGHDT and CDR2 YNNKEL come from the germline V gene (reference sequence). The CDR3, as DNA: TGTGCCAGCAGCCCCAGCGGCAGCACAGATACGCAGTATTTT. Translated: CASSPSGSTDTQYF.

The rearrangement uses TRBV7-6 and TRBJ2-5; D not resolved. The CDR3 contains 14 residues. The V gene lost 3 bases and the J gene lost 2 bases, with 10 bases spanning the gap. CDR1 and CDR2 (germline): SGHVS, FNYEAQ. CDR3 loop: CASSFRGRQETQYF. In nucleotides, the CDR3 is TGTGCCAGCAGCTTTAGAGGAAGGCAAGAGACCCAGTACTTC.

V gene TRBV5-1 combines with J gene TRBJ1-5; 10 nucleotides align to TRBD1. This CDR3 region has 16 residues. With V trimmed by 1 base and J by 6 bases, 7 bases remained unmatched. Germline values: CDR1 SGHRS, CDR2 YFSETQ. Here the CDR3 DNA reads TGCGCCAGCAGCTTGACGGGACAGGGGTTGGGTCAGCCCCAGCATTTT. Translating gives CASSLTGQGLGQPQHF. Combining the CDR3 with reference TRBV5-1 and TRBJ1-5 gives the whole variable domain KAGVTQTPRYLIKTRGQQVTLSCSPISGHRSVSWYQQTPGQGLQFLFEYFSETQRNKGNFPGRFSGRQFSNSRSEMNVSTLELGDSALYLCASSLTGQGLGQPQHFGDGTRLSIL.

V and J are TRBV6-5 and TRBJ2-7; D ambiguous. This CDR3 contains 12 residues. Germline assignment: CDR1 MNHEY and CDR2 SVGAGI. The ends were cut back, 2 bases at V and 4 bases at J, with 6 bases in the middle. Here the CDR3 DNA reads TGTGCCAGCAGTTACAACGGGTACGAGCAGTACTTC. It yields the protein CASSYNGYEQYF.

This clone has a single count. The CDR3 bases are TGTGCCACCAGTGATTTTAGGACAGGGGGCTCCTATGGCTACACCTTC. Protein sequence: CATSDFRTGGSYGYTF. V is TRBV24-1 and J is TRBJ1-2, with TRBD1 identical over 11 bases. Germline CDR1 KGHDR, CDR2 SFDVKD. V was pared by 1 base and J by 4 bases, with 4 bases of the junction left unmatched. This CDR3 is built from 16 residues.

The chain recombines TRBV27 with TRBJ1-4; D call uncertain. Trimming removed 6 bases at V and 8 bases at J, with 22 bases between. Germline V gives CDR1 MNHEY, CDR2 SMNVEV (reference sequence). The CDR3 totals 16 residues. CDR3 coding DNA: TGTGCCAGCAGCCTGGTCTGGGCCTCCAGTGGGGAAAAACTGTTTTTT. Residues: CASSLVWASSGEKLFF.